The source of this T cell receptor (beta chain) is a study of T cell clonality in common variable immunodeficiency. Study results and limitations: Shared TCRbeta clones were fewer between CVID subjects than controls. Fewer deletions and N-nucleotide insertions were reportedly seen in common variable immunodeficiency TCR beta sequences. TCRbeta clonality was increased in CVID versus healthy controls.

This clone was seen a few times. Its matching antigen is unknown. Sequencing ends 3 residues short of the CDR3 end; the germline J gene provides the rest. Produced via immunoSEQ multiplex PCR; TCRdb's table is partial and in-frame only. This record lists around 21,000 clones, none seen once only, and the top ten clones contain 2.6%. Germline values: CDR1 SGHRS, CDR2 YFSETQ. This CDR3 spans 14 amino acids. V was shortened by 3 bases and J by 3 bases, with 11 bases between the two germline ends. The TCR originated in a human donor with common variable immunodeficiency. The J gene is TRBJ2-3, the V gene TRBV5-1, with D tentatively TRBD1 (5 bases). The source material was peripheral blood mononuclear cells. The part of the CDR3 DNA that was read is TGCGCCAGCAGCTCTGGACACGGGACAGATACG. Protein sequence: CASSSGHGTDT. The entire CDR3 sequence reads CASSSGHGTDTQYF.